A selection of T cell receptor beta chains follows, all from one sample in a study of CD8+ T cells in alopecia areata. TCRdb's copy holds only in-frame clones and misses some; the assay was immunoSEQ multiplex PCR. The data show some 210,000 clones, with more than 55% seen just once and over 1% held by the top ten. The specimen comprised CD4+ T cells sorted from blood, sampled around week 46, from a patient treated with tofacitinib. The receptors come from a human donor with alopecia areata. The CDR3 runs from the conserved cysteine through the conserved F or W. A D gene is named only where the DNA matches it firmly. The listing skips clone size in some rows; elsewhere it reads once, few, many or a size class.

j_call	d_call	v_call	clone_size	cdr3_aa	cdr3_nt
TRBJ2-1	-	TRBV7-2	few	CASSLALAASSYNEQFF	TGTGCCAGCAGCTTAGCGCTTGCGGCAAGCTCCTACAATGAGCAGTTCTTC
TRBJ1-5	-	TRBV30	-	CAWTSQANQPQHF	TGTGCCTGGACCTCGCAGGCTAATCAGCCCCAGCATTTT
TRBJ2-2	-	TRBV7-7	-	CASSLDEAGELFF	TGTGCCAGCAGCTTAGATGAGGCCGGGGAGCTGTTTTTT
TRBJ2-1	-	TRBV5-1	few	CASSLGAVFEQFF	TGCGCCAGCAGCTTGGGAGCGGTCTTTGAGCAGTTCTTC
TRBJ1-2	-	TRBV5-1	once	CASSPGQTDGYTF	TGCGCCAGCAGCCCCGGACAGACTGATGGCTACACCTTC
TRBJ2-2	-	TRBV29-1	-	CSTRVNSGELFF	TGCAGCACCCGGGTCAACTCCGGGGAGCTGTTTTTT
TRBJ2-1	-	TRBV29-1	-	CSVEAGVAEQFF	TGCAGCGTTGAAGCAGGGGTAGCAGAGCAGTTCTTC
TRBJ2-3	-	TRBV5-1	-	CASTPSGAQGSTQYF	TGCGCCAGCACCCCGTCGGGGGCCCAAGGATCTACGCAGTATTTT
TRBJ1-2	-	TRBV7-2	once	CASSLVRSYYGYTF	TGTGCCAGCAGCTTAGTGAGAAGTTACTATGGCTACACCTTC
TRBJ1-1	-	TRBV6-6	-	CASSYSWNTEAFF	TGTGCCAGCAGTTACTCGTGGAACACTGAAGCTTTCTTT